These 26 T cell receptor beta chains share one sample of origin, sequenced in a study of OX40 agonist ivuxolimab in advanced cancers. Library preparation was by the immunoSEQ multiplex PCR assay. TCRdb stores this immuneACCESS table with in-frame sequences only. Part of the clones is absent; in the studies checked, under half of the shortfall reflects unresolved V genes, and no reason is known for the rest. This sample lists about 78,000 clones; almost 95% were detected once. The biggest ten clones account for around 2.8% of the sample. The sample consisted of CD4+ or CD8+ T cells sorted from blood, taken in a trial of the OX40 agonist ivuxolimab. The receptors originated from an adult with an advanced solid tumor such as melanoma, head and neck, liver or kidney cancer.

The table lists this clone with a count of one. The chain joins TRBV6-5 to TRBJ2-2; 7 positions match TRBD1. This CDR3 contains 15 residues. The germline gives CDR1 MNHEY, CDR2 SVGAGI. The junction had 7 bases not matched to a gene; V was cut back by 5 bases and J by 4 bases. In DNA, the CDR3 is TGTGCCAGCAGTACCACAGGGGACGCCACCGGGGAGCTGTTTTTT. Its translation: CASSTTGDATGELFF.

V usage is TRBV4-1 and J usage is TRBJ2-3; D not certain. The CDR3 runs 14 residues. Looked up from germline, CDR1 is MGHRA and CDR2 is YSYEKL. V lost 4 bases, J lost 3 bases, and 11 bases lay in between. CDR3 region: CASSPYLGTDTQYF. CDR3 in DNA: TGCGCCAGCAGCCCTTACTTGGGTACAGATACGCAGTATTTT.

The chain recombines TRBV5-5 with TRBJ1-4, with D unresolved. The CDR3 loop spans 12 amino acids. Trimming stripped 4 bases from V and 8 bases from J, with 9 bases between. The germline V gene has CDR1 SGHKS and CDR2 YYEKEE (reference sequence). CDR3: CASSRVGEKLFF. CDR3 nucleotide sequence: TGTGCCAGCAGCAGGGTTGGGGAAAAACTGTTTTTT.

The CDR3 DNA reads TGTGCTGAGAGCCGGGCGTCTGGGGCCAACGTCCTGACTTTC. Translation gives CAESRASGANVLTF. The chain recombines TRBV30 with TRBJ2-6, with D uncertain. The CDR3 totals 14 residues. The germline V gene encodes CDR1 GTSNPN and CDR2 SVGIG (reference sequence).

The V call is TRBV5-1, the J call TRBJ2-1; possibly TRBD2 for D (6 bases). The CDR3 consists of 15 residues. Per the germline V gene, CDR1 is SGHRS and CDR2 is YFSETQ. Trimming removed 3 bases from V and 7 bases from J, with 17 bases in between. The CDR3 coding sequence is TGCGCCAGCAGCTCTCGCCGGGACTCCTTGAATGAGCAGTTCTTC. Protein: CASSSRRDSLNEQFF.

The rearrangement uses TRBV20-1 and TRBJ1-2; the D is unclear. The CDR3 runs to 11 residues. V was clipped by 4 bases and J by 1 base, with 4 bases between them. The V gene's germline CDR1 is DFQATT and CDR2 SNEGSKA (reference sequence). The CDR3 here is CSATNNYGYTF. CDR3 nucleotides: TGCAGTGCTACAAATAACTATGGCTACACCTTC.

The chain has TRBV11-2 and TRBJ1-2; D gene unclear. This CDR3 region has 12 residues. V dropped 2 bases and J dropped 3 bases, with 4 bases sitting between them. Germline V gives CDR1 SGHAT, CDR2 FQNNGV. DNA of the CDR3: TGTGCCAGCAGCTTAAGGGACTATGGCTACACCTTC. Translating gives CASSLRDYGYTF.

The chain employs TRBV19 and TRBJ2-1; possibly TRBD2 for D (6 bases). Trimming took off 1 base at V and 8 bases at J, with 12 bases between the two ends. Germline-derived CDR1 and CDR2 are LNHDA and SQIVND (reference sequence). This CDR3 has 14 amino acids. The CDR3 is CASSIGGEGDEQFF. CDR3 in DNA: TGTGCCAGTAGTATAGGGGGGGAAGGGGATGAGCAGTTCTTC.

The CDR3 is CASSGTGRETQYF. DNA for the CDR3: TGTGCCAGCAGTGGCACAGGGAGAGAGACCCAGTACTTC. This rearrangement joins TRBV2 to TRBJ2-5; TRBD1 is a possible D gene (6 bases). V was shortened by 4 bases and J by 4 bases, with 10 bases between the two germline ends. Germline V CDR1 and CDR2: SNHLY, FYNNEI. The CDR3 length is 13 residues.

The CDR3 sequence is CACLPRTWRTGEQYF. In DNA, the CDR3 is TGTGCCTGCCTACCTCGGACGTGGAGGACAGGGGAGCAGTACTTC. V is TRBV30 and J is TRBJ2-7; 8 bases are a match to TRBD1. CDR3 length equals 15 residues. J was trimmed by 7 bases and V by 6 bases; bases with no gene match: 17. Germline-derived CDR1 and CDR2 are GTSNPN and SVGIG (reference sequence).

This chain links TRBV14 with TRBJ2-7, with 10 bases matching TRBD2. The CDR3 contains 19 residues. The trim removed 0 bases at V and 0 bases at J, leaving 11 bases unmatched. CDR1 is SGHDN, CDR2 FVKESK, per germline. The CDR3 DNA reads TGTGCCAGCAGCCAAGATCTGATTAGCGGGAGGCACATCTCCTACGAGCAGTACTTC. Its translation is CASSQDLISGRHISYEQYF.

This chain links TRBV30 with TRBJ1-6; D might be TRBD1 (5 bases). CDR3 size: 16 residues. With 1 base removed from V and 0 bases from J, the gap between germline ends came to 10 bases. Germline V gene lookup returns CDR1 GTSNPN and CDR2 SVGIG (reference sequence). DNA for the CDR3: TGTGCCTGGAGTGGGCAGGGAAGCTCCTATAATTCACCCCTCCACTTT. This codes for CAWSGQGSSYNSPLHF.

The CDR3 DNA reads as TGTGCTAGCCCCTTCGCGAGGAACACCGGGGAGCTGTTTTTT. As protein: CASPFARNTGELFF. The rearrangement uses TRBV7-7 and TRBJ2-2; unclear D gene. Germline V gene data show CDR1 as SSHAT and CDR2 as FNYEAQ (reference sequence). The CDR3 spans 14 residues. Full variable domain (remainder filled in from reference TRBV7-7 and TRBJ2-2): GAGVSQSPRYKVTKRGQDVTLRCDPISSHATLYWYQQALGQGPEFLTYFNYEAQPDKSGLPSDRFSAERPEGSISTLTIQRTEQRDSAMYRCASPFARNTGELFFGEGSRLTVL.

Only one count was recorded for this clone. J is TRBJ1-1 and V is TRBV6-1, with D unclear. The CDR3 consists of 12 residues. The germline V and J ends were trimmed by 6 bases and 3 bases, with 8 bases remaining between them. The germline V gene has CDR1 MNHNS and CDR2 SASEGT. CDR3 nucleotide sequence: TGTGCCAGCAGCGGAACAGACACTGAAGCTTTCTTT. Protein: CASSGTDTEAFF.

This clone was found once. The chain has TRBV11-1 and TRBJ2-7; TRBD1 aligns across 11 bases. The CDR3 length is 14 residues. Trimming at V came to 5 bases and at J to 2 bases, leaving 2 bases not matched to a gene. The germline V gene has CDR1 SGHAT and CDR2 FQDESV (reference sequence). CDR3 sequence: CASSPGQGAYEQYF. CDR3 nucleotides: TGTGCCAGCAGCCCGGGACAGGGGGCCTACGAGCAGTACTTC.

J is TRBJ2-3 and V is TRBV5-4; D unclear. The germline CDR1 and CDR2 sequences are SGHNT and YYREEE (reference sequence). V dropped 1 base and J dropped 0 bases, with 12 bases sitting between them. The CDR3 consists of 16 residues. In DNA, the CDR3 is TGTGCCAGCAGCTTGTCCAGCCTACGAAGCACAGATACGCAGTATTTT. The encoded protein is CASSLSSLRSTDTQYF.

As to this clone: Relative to the germline gene, one junction end is altered; a read error may explain this. CDR3 in DNA: TGCGCCAGCAGCGCACGCCTAGCCACCTACGATGAGCAGTTCTTC. Translating it yields CASSARLATYDEQFF. This rearrangement joins TRBV5-1 to TRBJ2-1; tentatively, D is TRBD2 (5 bases). CDR3 size: 15 residues. CDR1 and CDR2 from the germline V gene are SGHRS and YFSETQ. Drawing the rest from reference TRBV5-1 and TRBJ2-1, the complete variable domain is KAGVTQTPRYLIKTRGQQVTLSCSPISGHRSVSWYQQTPGQGLQFLFEYFSETQRNKGNFPGRFSGRQFSNSRSEMNVSTLELGDSALYLCASSARLATYDEQFFGPGTRLTVL.

The chain joins TRBV5-1 to TRBJ2-1; the match to TRBD2 covers 7 bases. Germline V lookup: CDR1 SGHRS, CDR2 YFSETQ. V lost 2 bases, J lost 8 bases, and 7 bases stayed unmatched. The CDR3 runs to 14 residues. CDR3 loop: CASSFPAGRDEQFF. The CDR3 coding sequence is TGCGCCAGCAGCTTCCCAGCGGGGAGGGATGAGCAGTTCTTC.

The rearrangement links TRBV7-9 to TRBJ1-1; no firm D call. Deletions cut 1 base from V and 3 bases from J, with 6 bases between. Per the germline V gene, CDR1 is SEHNR and CDR2 is FQNEAQ (reference sequence). The CDR3 has 13 amino acids. CDR3 DNA sequence: TGTGCCAGCAGCTTAGGGGGAGACACTGAAGCTTTCTTT. It encodes CASSLGGDTEAFF.

A single count supports this clone. The chain uses TRBV5-6 and TRBJ2-2; no definite D call. V shed 6 bases and J shed 5 bases, with 11 bases lying between them. Germline CDR1 is SGHDT and CDR2 is YYEEEE. The CDR3 consists of 13 residues. The CDR3 region is CASTLSGTGELFF. The CDR3 nucleotides read TGTGCCAGCACCCTCTCGGGTACCGGGGAGCTGTTTTTT.

The rearrangement links TRBV10-2 to TRBJ1-1, with 9 bases identical to TRBD1. The germline V gene has CDR1 WSHSY and CDR2 SAAADI. The CDR3 consists of 15 residues. V dropped 9 bases and J dropped 0; count of bases not matched to a gene: 8. The CDR3: CASYRQGGMNTEAFF. The CDR3 bases are TGCGCCAGTTACCGACAGGGGGGAATGAACACTGAAGCTTTCTTT.

This clone has a single count. The V call is TRBV30, the J call TRBJ2-5, with D perhaps given as TRBD1 or TRBD2 (5 bases each). CDR1 and CDR2 (germline): GTSNPN, SVGIG (reference sequence). V was cut by 0 bases and J by 1 base, with 27 bases left in between. The CDR3 spans 20 residues. As DNA, the CDR3 is TGTGCCTGGAGTGTATTACGGGTTCAGGGACCCTTGCGCGCCCAAGAGACCCAGTACTTC. This gives the protein CAWSVLRVQGPLRAQETQYF.

This clone was recorded a few times. This chain uses TRBV2 with TRBJ1-5; D gene unclear. Germline V gene lookup returns CDR1 SNHLY and CDR2 FYNNEI. CDR3 size: 13 residues. The V and J ends lost 4 bases and 7 bases respectively, with 11 bases between them. DNA for the CDR3: TGTGCCAGCAGTGGTCTCCGGACCCAGCCCCAGCATTTT. Translation: CASSGLRTQPQHF.

This rearrangement joins TRBV6-1 to TRBJ2-3; no clear D. With 5 bases removed from V and 4 bases from J, the gap between germline ends came to 13 bases. Germline loops: CDR1 MNHNS, CDR2 SASEGT. The CDR3 consists of 14 residues. Here the CDR3 reads CASSTRPPADTQYF. As DNA, the CDR3 is TGTGCCAGCAGTACTCGACCCCCCGCAGATACGCAGTATTTT.

This clone showed up just once. The chain is built from TRBV7-2 and TRBJ1-1, with D unresolved. This CDR3 spans 16 amino acids. V was shortened by 1 base and J by 0 bases, with 12 bases between the two germline ends. Germline-derived CDR1 and CDR2 are SGHTA and FQGNSA. As DNA, the CDR3 is TGTGCCAGCAGCTTAGTCCCTCCCAGGATGAACACTGAAGCTTTCTTT. Translated: CASSLVPPRMNTEAFF.

CDR3 in amino acids: CAISSGTEGEQYF. The DNA for the CDR3 is TGTGCCATCAGTTCCGGGACAGAAGGCGAGCAGTACTTC. This rearrangement joins TRBV10-3 to TRBJ2-7, with 7 positions matching TRBD1. Germline loops: CDR1 ENHRY, CDR2 SYGVKD. The CDR3 covers 13 residues. J gave up 6 bases and V 5 bases, and 7 bases lay outside the gene matches.